The present entry profiles one T cell receptor beta chain with its context. Its antigen is still unknown. The CDR3 has 14 residues. V trimming: 2 bases; J trimming: 2 bases; junction bases outside the gene matches: 2. This entry comes from a study of Graves' ophthalmopathy and Graves' hyperthyroidism. Points from the study as a whole: Between ophthalmopathy and stable hyperthyroidism, a 13-signature model drew a separation with about 88% sensitivity and approximately 77% specificity. Most clonotypes expanded in thyroid above 0.001 frequency were present in blood too.

Amplification targeted the TCR beta CDR3 regions, with RNA transcripts as the source material. HTBI primers were used in a first-round RT-PCR, which preceded a second-round multiplex PCR. TCRdb fed the multiplex PCR reads into MiXCR, producing one record per CDR3 protein. The sample holds 200,000 to 300,000 distinct CDR3 sequences, 45% to 55% seen once. The sequence came from an adult man with Graves' ophthalmopathy. Sequenced: peripheral blood. This rearrangement joins TRBV12-3 or TRBV12-4 to TRBJ2-7; 8 bases agree with TRBD2. The DNA for the CDR3 is TGTGCCAGCAGTTTAAGCGGGAGTCCCTACGAGCAGTACTTC. It is translated as CASSLSGSPYEQYF.